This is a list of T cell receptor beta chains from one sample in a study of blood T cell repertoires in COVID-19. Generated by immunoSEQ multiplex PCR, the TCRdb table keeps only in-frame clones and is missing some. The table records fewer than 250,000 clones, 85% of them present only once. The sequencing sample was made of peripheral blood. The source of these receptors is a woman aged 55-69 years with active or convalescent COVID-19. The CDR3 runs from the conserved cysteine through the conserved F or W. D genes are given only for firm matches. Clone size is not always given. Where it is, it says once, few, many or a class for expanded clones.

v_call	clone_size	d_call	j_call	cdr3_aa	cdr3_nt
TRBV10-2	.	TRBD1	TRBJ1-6	CASSRQGPHRTTPLHF	TGCGCCAGCAGCCGACAGGGGCCCCATCGTACAACACCCCTCCACTTT
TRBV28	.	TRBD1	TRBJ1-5	CASPQGEGNQPQHF	TGTGCCAGTCCACAGGGGGAGGGTAATCAGCCCCAGCATTTT
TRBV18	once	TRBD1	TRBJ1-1	CASSPQTGAVNTEAFF	TGTGCCAGCTCACCACAAACAGGGGCGGTGAACACTGAAGCTTTCTTT
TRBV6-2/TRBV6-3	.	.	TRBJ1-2	CASSSGLGGGYTF	TGTGCCAGCAGCTCTGGACTAGGCGGTGGCTACACCTTC
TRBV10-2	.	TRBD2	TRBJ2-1	CASSGTSGSNEQFF	TGCGCCAGCTCCGGGACTAGCGGGAGTAATGAGCAGTTCTTC
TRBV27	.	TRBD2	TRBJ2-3	CASRPSEGLAGWDTQYF	TGTGCCAGCAGGCCCTCCGAGGGACTAGCGGGCTGGGATACGCAGTATTTT
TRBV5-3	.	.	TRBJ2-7	CASPGLEYEQYF	TGTGCCTCCCCTGGACTCGAATACGAGCAGTACTTC
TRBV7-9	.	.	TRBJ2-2	CAFQPRGNTGELFF	TGTGCCTTTCAGCCCCGGGGGAACACCGGGGAGCTGTTTTTT
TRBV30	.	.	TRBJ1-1	CAWSLSSSGTEAFF	TGTGCCTGGAGTCTATCTTCTTCGGGCACTGAAGCTTTCTTT
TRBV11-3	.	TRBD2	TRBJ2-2	CASSLETSGRATGELFF	TGTGCCAGCAGCTTAGAGACTAGCGGGAGGGCGACCGGGGAGCTGTTTTTT
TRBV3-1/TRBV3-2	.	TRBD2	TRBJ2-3	CASSQLSGGGTDTQYF	TGTGCCAGCAGCCAACTCAGCGGGGGCGGGACAGATACGCAGTATTTT
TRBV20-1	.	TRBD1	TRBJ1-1	CSATGGLGAFF	TGCAGTGCTACAGGGGGCCTCGGAGCTTTCTTT
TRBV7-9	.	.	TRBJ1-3	CASSLIDRTSSGNTIYF	TGTGCCAGCAGCTTAATTGACAGGACCAGCTCTGGAAACACCATATATTTT
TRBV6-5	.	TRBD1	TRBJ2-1	CASSFQGQGSYNEQFF	TGTGCCAGCAGTTTCCAAGGACAGGGGTCCTACAATGAGCAGTTCTTC
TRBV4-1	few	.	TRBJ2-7	CASSPRTTNSYEQYF	TGCGCCAGCAGCCCTCGGACAACGAACTCCTACGAGCAGTACTTC
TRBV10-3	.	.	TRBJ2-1	CAISDLLRGEQFF	TGTGCCATCAGTGATTTATTACGCGGTGAGCAGTTCTTC
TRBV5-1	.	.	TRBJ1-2	CASSFRWGQGYTF	TGCGCCAGCAGCTTCCGGTGGGGGCAAGGCTACACCTTC
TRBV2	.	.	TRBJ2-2	CASRRPSTGELFF	TGTGCCAGCAGGCGGCCGAGCACCGGGGAGCTGTTTTTT
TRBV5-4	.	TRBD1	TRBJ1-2	CASTRQGRNGYTF	TGTGCCAGCACCCGACAGGGGAGGAATGGCTACACCTTC
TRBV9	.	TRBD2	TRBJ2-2	CASSLFPDEGLAGETSHTGELFF	TGTGCCAGCAGCCTATTCCCGGATGAGGGACTAGCGGGAGAAACGTCCCACACCGGGGAGCTGTTTTTT
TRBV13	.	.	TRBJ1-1	CASSLVAVNTEAFF	TGTGCCAGCAGCTTAGTTGCGGTGAACACTGAAGCTTTCTTT
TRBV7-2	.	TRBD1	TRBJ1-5	CASSLGWNRGADQPQHF	TGTGCCAGCAGCTTAGGTTGGAACAGGGGCGCCGATCAGCCCCAGCATTTT
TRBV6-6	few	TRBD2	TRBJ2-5	CASSSPRGGETQYF	TGTGCCAGCAGTTCCCCCCGGGGAGGGGAGACCCAGTACTTC
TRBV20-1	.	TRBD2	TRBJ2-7	CSASRGLVSYEQYF	TGCAGTGCTAGTAGGGGACTAGTCTCCTACGAGCAGTACTTC
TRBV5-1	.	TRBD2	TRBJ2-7	CASSLRDGGLAGESSYEQYF	TGCGCCAGCAGCTTGAGGGATGGGGGACTAGCGGGTGAGAGCTCCTACGAGCAGTACTTC
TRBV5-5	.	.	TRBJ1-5	CASSSRPGNSNQPQHF	TGTGCCAGCAGCTCCAGACCAGGGAATAGCAATCAGCCCCAGCATTTT
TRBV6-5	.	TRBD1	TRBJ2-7	CASITGGSYEQYF	TGTGCCAGCATCACAGGGGGCTCCTACGAGCAGTACTTC
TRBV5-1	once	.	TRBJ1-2	CASSLAVGSGYTF	TGCGCCAGCAGCTTGGCCGTCGGGAGTGGCTACACCTTC
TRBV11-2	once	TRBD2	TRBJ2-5	CASSSNGLAEETQYF	TGTGCCAGCAGCTCCAATGGACTAGCGGAAGAGACCCAGTACTTC
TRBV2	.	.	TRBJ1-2	CASSLDYPVYGYTF	TGTGCCAGCAGTCTGGACTATCCCGTTTATGGCTACACCTTC
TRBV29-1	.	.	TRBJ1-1	CSVEKTPTGTEAFF	TGCAGCGTTGAAAAAACCCCGACGGGGACTGAAGCTTTCTTT
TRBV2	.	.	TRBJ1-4	CASSPQGSGEKLFF	TGTGCCAGCAGTCCACAGGGTTCAGGGGAAAAACTGTTTTTT
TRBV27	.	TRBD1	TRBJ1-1	CASSLSRGRLAFF	TGTGCCAGCAGTTTGTCCAGGGGGCGTTTAGCTTTCTTT
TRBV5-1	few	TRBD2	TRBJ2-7	CASSLVASGAYEQYF	TGCGCCAGCAGCTTGGTGGCTAGCGGAGCCTACGAGCAGTACTTC
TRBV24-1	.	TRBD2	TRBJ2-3	CATSAQLLAGGLHTDTQYF	TGTGCCACCAGTGCCCAACTTCTAGCGGGGGGACTCCACACAGATACGCAGTATTTT
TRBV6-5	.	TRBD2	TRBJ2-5	CASSSSLAGGGETQYF	TGTGCCAGCAGTTCCTCACTAGCGGGAGGGGGAGAGACCCAGTACTTC
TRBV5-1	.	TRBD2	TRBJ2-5	CASSWGPGLGSGETQYF	TGCGCCAGCAGCTGGGGCCCGGGACTAGGGTCAGGAGAGACCCAGTACTTC
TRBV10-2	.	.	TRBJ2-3	CASSLRGAERTDTQYF	TGCGCCAGCAGTCTCAGGGGGGCAGAACGCACAGATACGCAGTATTTT
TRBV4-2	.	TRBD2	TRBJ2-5	CASSALAGDEETQYF	TGTGCCAGCAGCGCCCTAGCGGGAGATGAAGAGACCCAGTACTTC
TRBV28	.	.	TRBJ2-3	CASSSNIADTQYF	TGTGCCAGCAGTTCCAATATTGCGGATACGCAGTATTTT
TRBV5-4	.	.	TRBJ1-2	CASSFSQGYGYTF	TGTGCCAGCAGCTTCAGCCAGGGCTATGGCTACACCTTC
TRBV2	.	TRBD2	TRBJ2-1	CASHGGSSYNEQFF	TGTGCCAGCCACGGCGGGAGCTCCTACAATGAGCAGTTCTTC
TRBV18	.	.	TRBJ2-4	CASSPGGVLTKNIQYF	TGTGCCAGCTCACCCGGAGGGGTACTGACCAAAAACATTCAGTACTTC
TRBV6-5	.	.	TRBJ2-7	CASSYREGAYEQYF	TGTGCCAGCAGTTACAGGGAAGGGGCCTACGAGCAGTACTTC
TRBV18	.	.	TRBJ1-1	CASSGRGMNTEAFF	TGTGCCAGCTCAGGACGGGGGATGAACACTGAAGCTTTCTTT
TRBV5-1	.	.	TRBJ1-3	CASSLEATGDTIYF	TGCGCCAGCAGCTTGGAGGCGACAGGAGACACCATATATTTT
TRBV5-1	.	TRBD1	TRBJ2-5	CASSWTGAQETQYF	TGCGCCAGCAGCTGGACAGGGGCGCAAGAGACCCAGTACTTC